The 21 T cell receptor beta chains below come from one sample, sequenced in a study of Ad26.COV2.S vaccination and SARS-CoV-2 variants. Measured with immunoSEQ multiplex PCR; TCRdb has only the in-frame clones, and not every one. Of approximately 360,000 clones listed, under 90% are singletons. Treatment described: over 15 received Ad26.COV2.S at low or high dose, single or two shots; about 5 received placebo; per-sample allocation not given. Sampling occurred on day 63 after the first vaccine or placebo injection. This material consisted of peripheral blood, taken in a trial of Ad26.COV2.S vaccine versus placebo. These receptor sequences come from a person aged 18 to 65 who received the Ad26.COV2.S COVID-19 vaccine or a placebo.

This chain connects TRBV29-1 to TRBJ2-6; possibly TRBD1 or TRBD2 for D (5 bases each). The germline V gene encodes CDR1 SQVTM and CDR2 ANQGSEA. V dropped 6 bases and J dropped 1 base, with 10 bases sitting between them. CDR3 length: 14 amino acids. The chain's CDR3 is CSVIGASGANVLTF. Here the CDR3 DNA reads TGCAGCGTCATCGGGGCTTCTGGGGCCAACGTCCTGACTTTC. The full variable domain, rest sourced from reference TRBV29-1 and TRBJ2-6, is SAVISQKPSRDICQRGTSLTIQCQVDSQVTMMFWYRQQPGQSLTLIATANQGSEATYESGFVIDKFPISRPNLTFSTLTVSNMSPEDSSIYLCSVIGASGANVLTFGAGSRLTVL.

The genes are TRBV19 and TRBJ2-7; unclear D gene. Germline loops: CDR1 LNHDA, CDR2 SQIVND (reference sequence). Trimming removed 5 bases at V and 7 bases at J, with 15 bases between. The CDR3 extends over 13 amino acids. The CDR3 loop is CASSSQESKEQYF. CDR3 nucleotides: TGTGCCAGTAGTTCCCAAGAGAGTAAAGAGCAGTACTTC.

V is TRBV20-1 and J is TRBJ1-4; 7 bases are a match to TRBD1. The V and J ends lost 3 bases and 17 bases, in that order; junction bases with no gene match: 12. The CDR3 is 12 residues long. CDR1 DFQATT and CDR2 SNEGSKA come from the germline V gene (reference sequence). The chain's CDR3 is CSASNGGDRNFF. In nucleotides, the CDR3 is TGCAGTGCTAGTAACGGGGGGGACAGAAACTTTTTT.

V is TRBV6-5 and J is TRBJ2-5; 8 nucleotides line up with TRBD2. Germline CDR1 MNHEY, CDR2 SVGAGI. V dropped 6 bases and J dropped 5; count of bases not matched to a gene: 8. This CDR3 spans 14 amino acids. Here the CDR3 reads CASRPGGPKETQYF. DNA for the CDR3: TGTGCCAGCAGGCCGGGAGGGCCTAAGGAGACCCAGTACTTC.

The rearrangement joins TRBV6-6 to TRBJ1-4; maybe TRBD1 (5 bases). Looked up from germline, CDR1 is MNHNY and CDR2 is SVGAGI (reference sequence). Deletions cut 7 bases from V and 11 bases from J, with 17 bases between. This CDR3 spans 13 amino acids. The CDR3 region has the DNA TGTGCCAGCACCCAGGGCAGCCGGGGTAAACTGTTTTTT. Translated: CASTQGSRGKLFF.

The chain couples TRBV9 to TRBJ2-2; 10 bases match TRBD2. Germline trimming cut 2 bases from V and 5 bases from J; bases unmatched to any gene: 9. The germline V gene has CDR1 SGDLS and CDR2 YYNGEE. The CDR3 contains 17 residues. CDR3 bases: TGTGCCAGCAGCGTCAGCGGGGGGGCCGGAGGAACCGGGGAGCTGTTTTTT. Protein product: CASSVSGGAGGTGELFF.

The chain carries TRBV11-2 and TRBJ2-1; TRBD2 aligns across 11 bases. V lost 5 bases, J lost 9 bases, and 15 bases stayed unmatched. The CDR3 length is 17 residues. Germline V lookup: CDR1 SGHAT, CDR2 FQNNGV. The CDR3 DNA reads TGTGCCAGCAGCGCCCGACTTGGGATAGCGGGAGGGGGTGAGCAGTTCTTC. It specifies CASSARLGIAGGGEQFF.

This sequence joins TRBV7-9 and TRBJ2-7; 10 bases match TRBD2. J gave up 5 bases and V 0 bases, and 1 base lay outside the gene matches. This CDR3 comprises 14 residues. Looked up from germline, CDR1 is SEHNR and CDR2 is FQNEAQ (reference sequence). CDR3 protein: CASSLALAGDEQYF. As DNA, the CDR3 is TGTGCCAGCAGCTTAGCTCTAGCGGGAGACGAGCAGTACTTC.

The V and J genes are TRBV9 and TRBJ2-6; D is tentatively TRBD1 or TRBD2 (6 bases each). From germline, CDR1 is SGDLS and CDR2 YYNGEE. This CDR3 is 15 amino acids long. Trimming stripped 7 bases from V and 2 bases from J, with 13 bases between. The CDR3 DNA reads TGTGCCAGCTCCCTGAGGGGGGCTGGGGCCAACGTCCTGACTTTC. It yields the protein CASSLRGAGANVLTF.

V usage is TRBV6-5 and J usage is TRBJ1-5, with 7 bases matching TRBD1. V dropped 5 bases and J dropped 2; count of bases not matched to a gene: 3. The CDR3 loop spans 14 amino acids. Per germline, CDR1 MNHEY and CDR2 SVGAGI. CDR3 protein: CASSPGTGNQPQHF. CDR3 bases: TGTGCCAGCAGTCCGGGGACAGGCAATCAGCCCCAGCATTTT.

This chain links TRBV5-6 with TRBJ1-1; D call uncertain. The CDR3 consists of 14 residues. The germline V and J ends were trimmed by 1 base and 10 bases, with 17 bases remaining between them. Germline assignment: CDR1 SGHDT and CDR2 YYEEEE. The CDR3 nucleotides are TGTGCCAGCAGCTTGTATTTGGGAGAAGGTTTAGCTTTCTTT. This sequence encodes CASSLYLGEGLAFF.

This chain uses TRBV5-1 with TRBJ2-7; D tentatively reads TRBD1 or TRBD2 (5 bases each). Germline CDR1 SGHRS, CDR2 YFSETQ. The CDR3 runs 14 residues. The germline V and J ends were trimmed by 3 bases and 2 bases, with 12 bases remaining between them. The CDR3 DNA sequence: TGCGCCAGCAGCTCACCGGGACGGGCCTACGAGCAGTACTTC. The encoded protein is CASSSPGRAYEQYF.

The V gene is TRBV5-5, the J gene TRBJ2-5; weak D call: TRBD2 (6 bases). This CDR3 contains 16 residues. Germline CDR1 SGHKS, CDR2 YYEKEE (reference sequence). Trimming shortened V by 4 bases and J by 4 bases, and 20 bases separated the two germline ends. The CDR3 DNA is TGTGCCAGCAGCCTCCATAGTGGGACCGGGGGAGAGACCCAGTACTTC. Amino acids: CASSLHSGTGGETQYF.

The chain uses TRBV9 and TRBJ2-1; 9 nucleotides agree with TRBD2. The CDR3 runs to 15 residues. Trimming at V came to 1 base and at J to 9 bases, leaving 8 bases not matched to a gene. Germline CDR1 SGDLS, CDR2 YYNGEE. CDR3 region: CASSVLAGISVEQFF. In nucleotides, the CDR3 is TGTGCCAGCAGCGTACTAGCGGGAATATCTGTTGAGCAGTTCTTC.

This clone was counted once. The gene calls are TRBV7-2 and TRBJ2-1, with a possible D match to TRBD2 (6 bases). The germline V gene has CDR1 SGHTA and CDR2 FQGNSA. The CDR3 spans 14 residues. The germline V and J ends were trimmed by 1 base and 4 bases, with 8 bases remaining between them. The CDR3 DNA follows: TGTGCCAGCAGCTTAGGCCGGGGGTACAATGAGCAGTTCTTC. Translation gives CASSLGRGYNEQFF.

This chain connects TRBV25-1 to TRBJ2-1, with 9 bases aligning to TRBD2. Germline V gives CDR1 MGHDK, CDR2 SYGVNS. V gave up 5 bases and J gave up 9 bases; unmatched junction bases: 14. The CDR3 is 16 residues long. CDR3 bases: TGTGCCAGCAGTCGAATGGGCGGGACTAGCTTCGGTGAGCAGTTCTTC. It is translated as CASSRMGGTSFGEQFF.

This chain links TRBV7-2 with TRBJ2-3; TRBD2 matches 7 bases. The CDR3 is made up of 14 amino acids. The ends lost 5 bases at V and 2 bases at J; junction bases unmatched: 4. Germline loops: CDR1 SGHTA, CDR2 FQGNSA. CDR3 nucleotides: TGTGCCAGCAGCCCCGGGGGGTCCACAGATACGCAGTATTTT. This sequence encodes CASSPGGSTDTQYF.

Comment on this clone: Other DNA sequences in the sample encode the same CDR3. The chain carries TRBV25-1 and TRBJ1-1, with D hard to call. The CDR3 runs 13 residues. Between the trimmed V and J ends, which lost 5 bases and 0 bases, there was a span of 7 bases. Germline V CDR1 and CDR2: MGHDK, SYGVNS. CDR3 region: CASSPLVNTEAFF. The CDR3 nucleotides read TGTGCCAGCAGTCCTCTGGTGAACACTGAAGCTTTCTTT.

Notes on this clone: At the DNA level, this CDR3 is encoded by other sequences in the same sample as well. The J gene is TRBJ2-3, the V gene TRBV2; 8 bases are shared with TRBD2. CDR1 SNHLY and CDR2 FYNNEI come from the germline V gene. V was clipped by 5 bases and J by 1 base; unmatched bases: 5. CDR3 size: 15 residues. The CDR3 reads CASSSRAGGTDTQYF. The CDR3 coding sequence is TGTGCCAGCAGTTCTCGAGCGGGGGGCACAGATACGCAGTATTTT.

The chain is built from TRBV28 and TRBJ2-7; 8 positions match TRBD1. Losses at the gene ends were 5 bases for V and 7 bases for J; bases not matched to a gene: 16. The CDR3 runs 16 residues. Looked up from germline, CDR1 is MDHEN and CDR2 is SYDVKM. CDR3 in DNA: TGTGCCAGCAGTGCCGGGACAGGAAGGGGGTTAGGGGAGCAGTACTTC. Translated: CASSAGTGRGLGEQYF.

The rearrangement joins TRBV27 to TRBJ2-5; D remains unclear. This CDR3 is 14 amino acids long. CDR1 and CDR2 from the germline V gene are MNHEY and SMNVEV (reference sequence). Trimming pared 6 bases from V and 0 bases from J, leaving 11 bases between. CDR3: CASRDHRYQETQYF. The CDR3 coding sequence is TGTGCCAGCAGGGACCACCGTTACCAAGAGACCCAGTACTTC.